This TCR beta chain stems from a study of beta chain features in type 1 diabetes. The wider study: Cell yields, gender and age were similar in healthy donors and patients.

Study conclusions and caveats: A potential influence of HLA type upon TCRB rearrangement remained unresolved herein.

Notes on this clone: Its specificity is unknown.

Cells sorted by CD45RO/CCR7/CD25/CD127/CD95/CD27 comprised CD4+ naive, central memory, regulatory and stem cell-like memory cells. All sorted populations exceeded 95% purity. This CDR3 region has 13 residues. V lost 2 bases to trimming and J lost 6 bases, with 10 bases between them. Germline-derived CDR1 and CDR2 are SGHTA and FQGNSA. Of the isolated RNA, all was reverse transcribed, and so the sequenced material was expressed TCRB transcripts. The method was immunoSEQ multiplex PCR; TCRdb's version includes in-frame clones alone and lacks a portion of them. The sample gives approximately 140,000 clones, 9% to 10% of which show up once; 0.55% to 0.65% is in the top ten.

The genes are TRBV7-2 and TRBJ2-5, with D perhaps TRBD2 (5 bases). What was sequenced was central memory CD4+ T cells from blood. This TCR was sampled from a woman aged 40 to 50 in good health. The CDR3 bases are TGTGCCAGCAGCTTAACTAGAGCGAAGACCCAGTACTTC. Protein product: CASSLTRAKTQYF. The full variable domain, its missing parts supplied by reference TRBV7-2 and TRBJ2-5, is GAGVSQSPSNKVTEKGKDVELRCDPISGHTALYWYRQSLGQGLEFLIYFQGNSAPDKSGLPSDRFSAERTGGSVSTLTIQRTQQEDSAVYLCASSLTRAKTQYFGPGTRLLVL.